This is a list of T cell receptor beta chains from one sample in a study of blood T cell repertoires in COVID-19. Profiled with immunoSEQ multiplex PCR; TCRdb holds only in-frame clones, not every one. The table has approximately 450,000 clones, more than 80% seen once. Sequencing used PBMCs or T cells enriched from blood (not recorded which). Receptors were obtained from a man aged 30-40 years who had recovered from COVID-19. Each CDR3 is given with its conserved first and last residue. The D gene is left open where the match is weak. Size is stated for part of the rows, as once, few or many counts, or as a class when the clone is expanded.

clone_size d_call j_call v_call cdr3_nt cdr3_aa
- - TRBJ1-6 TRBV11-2 TGTGCCAGCAGCTTCGGGGGGTCACCCCTCCACTTT CASSFGGSPLHF
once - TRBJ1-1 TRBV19 TGTGCCAGTAGTATCTTTGGGCAGACTAGTGAAGCTTTCTTT CASSIFGQTSEAFF
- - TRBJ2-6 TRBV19 TGTGCCAGTAGTATAGGTGGACAGTCTGGGGCCAACGTCCTGACTTTC CASSIGGQSGANVLTF
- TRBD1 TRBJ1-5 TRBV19 TGTGCCAGTAGTACCGGGACAGCTTTTGGGCAGCCCCAGCATTTT CASSTGTAFGQPQHF
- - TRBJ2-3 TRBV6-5 TGTGCCAGCAACAAAGGGGTCACAGATACGCAGTATTTT CASNKGVTDTQYF
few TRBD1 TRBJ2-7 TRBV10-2 TGCGCCAGCGGGTACTTTCCGGGACAGGGGTTGATCCACGAGCAGTACTTC CASGYFPGQGLIHEQYF
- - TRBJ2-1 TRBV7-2 TGTGCCAGCAGCTTACCCGGGAGCGGAATGAATGAGCAGTTCTTC CASSLPGSGMNEQFF
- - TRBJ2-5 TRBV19 TGTGCCAGTACTCGATCGGGCCAAGAGACCCAGTACTTC CASTRSGQETQYF
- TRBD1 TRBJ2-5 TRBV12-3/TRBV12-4 TGTGCCAGCCAGGGGGCGGAAGAGACCCAGTACTTC CASQGAEETQYF
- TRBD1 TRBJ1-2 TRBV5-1 TGCGCCAGCAGCCCCGGGACAGGGGGTGTTGGGGGCTACACCTTC CASSPGTGGVGGYTF
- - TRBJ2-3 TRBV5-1 TGCGCCAGCAGCTTGGAGGGGTTCTCGAACGGCTTCACAGATACGCAGTATTTT CASSLEGFSNGFTDTQYF
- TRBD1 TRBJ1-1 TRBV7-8 TGTGCCAGCAGCTTAGAGGGACAGGGGGTTACGGCAGCTTTCTTT CASSLEGQGVTAAFF
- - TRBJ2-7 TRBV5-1 TGCGCCAGCAGCTTAGGCGGGGCGTCGAACTACGAGCAGTACTTC CASSLGGASNYEQYF
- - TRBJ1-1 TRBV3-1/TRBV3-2 TGTGCCAGCAGCCCAAGGGACACCTTGAACACTGAAGCTTTCTTT CASSPRDTLNTEAFF
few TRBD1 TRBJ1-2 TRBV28 TGTGCCAGCAGTAGACAGGGCTATGGCTACACCTTC CASSRQGYGYTF
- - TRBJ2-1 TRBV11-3 TGTGCCAGCAGCTTAGGCACCGGGTCGGGCTCCTACAATGAGCAGTTCTTC CASSLGTGSGSYNEQFF
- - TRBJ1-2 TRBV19 TGTGCCAGTAGTGATCCGAGGGGCTACACCTTC CASSDPRGYTF
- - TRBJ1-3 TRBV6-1 TGTGCCAGCAGTGAAAGCCGCCCCTCTGGAAACACCATATATTTT CASSESRPSGNTIYF
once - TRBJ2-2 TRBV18 TGTGCCAGCTCATCCCTCGACAGCACCGGGGAGCTGTTTTTT CASSSLDSTGELFF
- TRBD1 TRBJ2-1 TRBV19 TGTGCCAGTACCCCCGGGACAGGTATCTACAATGAGCAGTTCTTC CASTPGTGIYNEQFF
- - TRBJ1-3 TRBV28 TGTGCCAGCAGAAACGGTCCGGCGGCTGGAAACACCATATATTTT CASRNGPAAGNTIYF
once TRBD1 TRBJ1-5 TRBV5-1 TGCGCCAGTTCAGGGGGCCTAAATCAGCCCCAGCATTTT CASSGGLNQPQHF
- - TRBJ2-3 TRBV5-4 TGTGCCAGCAGCTCACAGAACACAGATACGCAGTATTTT CASSSQNTDTQYF
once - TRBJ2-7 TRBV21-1 TGTGCCAGCAGCAAAGTAATAGCGGGAGGGCACGAGCAGTACTTC CASSKVIAGGHEQYF
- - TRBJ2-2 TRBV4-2 TGTGCCAGCAGCCAAGCGACCGGGGAGCTGTTTTTT CASSQATGELFF
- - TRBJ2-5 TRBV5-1 TGCGCCAGCAGCTTGGCCCCGGGGCAAGAGACCCAGTACTTC CASSLAPGQETQYF
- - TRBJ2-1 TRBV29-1 TGCAGCGTTGAAACCGGGGGAGCAGGAGGTCAACGGTTCTTC CSVETGGAGGQRFF
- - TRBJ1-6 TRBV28 TGTGCCAGCAGTTTGGTCCAGGCGTCCCCCCTCCACTTT CASSLVQASPLHF
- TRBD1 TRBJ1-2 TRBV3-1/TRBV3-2 TGTGCCAGCAGCCAAGTTCCTGTGTGGGGACAGGTGACCTATGGCTACACCTTC CASSQVPVWGQVTYGYTF
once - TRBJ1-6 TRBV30 TGTGCCTGGAGCGAGGGGACACCGTATAATTCACCCCTCCACTTT CAWSEGTPYNSPLHF
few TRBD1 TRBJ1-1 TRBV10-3 TGTGCCATCAGGGAGAGACAGGGTGGGAACACTGAAGCTTTCTTT CAIRERQGGNTEAFF
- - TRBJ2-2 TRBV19 TGTGCCAGTAGTTCTACCTTCGGGGAGCTGTTTTTT CASSSTFGELFF
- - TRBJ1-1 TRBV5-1 TGCGCCAGCAGCTTGGAACAGGGAGTGAACACTGAAGCTTTCTTT CASSLEQGVNTEAFF
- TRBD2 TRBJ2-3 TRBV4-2 TGTGCCAGCAGCCCTAGACTAGCGGGAGGAGATACGCAGTATTTT CASSPRLAGGDTQYF
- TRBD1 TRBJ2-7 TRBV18 TGTGCCAGCTCACCACCGGGACAGGGATCCGAGCAGTACTTC CASSPPGQGSEQYF
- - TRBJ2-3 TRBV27 TGTGCCAGCAGTTTATCACTAGACTCGGATACGCAGTATTTT CASSLSLDSDTQYF
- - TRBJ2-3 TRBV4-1 TGCGCCAGCAGCCCTATAGCGGTAATTAGCACAGATACGCAGTATTTT CASSPIAVISTDTQYF
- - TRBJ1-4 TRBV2 TGTGCCAGCACCACGGCCTCAGGGATCCGTGAAAAACTGTTTTTT CASTTASGIREKLFF
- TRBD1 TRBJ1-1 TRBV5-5 TGTGCCAGCAGCCGGCTCGACAGGGGGTATACTGAAGCTTTCTTT CASSRLDRGYTEAFF
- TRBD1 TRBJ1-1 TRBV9 TGTGCCAGCAGTTCACAGGGGTACACTGAAGCTTTCTTT CASSSQGYTEAFF
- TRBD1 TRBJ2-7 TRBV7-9 TGTGCCAGCAGCGAAGGACAGGGGCAGTACTTC CASSEGQGQYF
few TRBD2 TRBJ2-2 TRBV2 TGTGCCAGCAGTCGACTAGCTCCCGGGGAGCTGTTTTTT CASSRLAPGELFF
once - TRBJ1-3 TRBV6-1 TGTGCCAGCAGTGAAGCCTTCTGGGGCAGAAACACCATATATTTT CASSEAFWGRNTIYF
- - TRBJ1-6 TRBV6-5 TGTGCCAGCAGGGCAGGGATGAATTCACCCCTCCACTTT CASRAGMNSPLHF
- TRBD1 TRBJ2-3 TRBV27 TGTGCCAGCAGTAACTACAGGGGAGGCACAGATACGCAGTATTTT CASSNYRGGTDTQYF
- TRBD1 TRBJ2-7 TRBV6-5 TGTGCCAGCAGTTACTCCTGGTCAGGGGGCGAGCAGTACTTC CASSYSWSGGEQYF
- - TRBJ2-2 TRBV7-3 TGTGCCAGCAGCACCAATGGGCGCACCGGGGAGCTGTTTTTT CASSTNGRTGELFF
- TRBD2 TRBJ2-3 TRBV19 TGTGCCAGTAGTGCCCAACTAGCGGACAGCACAGATACGCAGTATTTT CASSAQLADSTDTQYF
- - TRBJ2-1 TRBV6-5 TGTGCCAGCAGTTACCCTGCTCGGGGAAATGAGCAGTTCTTC CASSYPARGNEQFF
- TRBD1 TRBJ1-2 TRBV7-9 TGTGCCAGCAGCTTAGCTATGACAGGGGGCTCGGATAGCTACACCTTC CASSLAMTGGSDSYTF
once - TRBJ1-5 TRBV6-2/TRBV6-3 TGTGCCAGCAGTACACAGCCCTTCGAAGCATATAGCAATCAGCCCCAGCATTTT CASSTQPFEAYSNQPQHF
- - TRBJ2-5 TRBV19 TGTGCCAGTAGCCCCGCGGGGGCCCGAGAGACCCAGTACTTC CASSPAGARETQYF
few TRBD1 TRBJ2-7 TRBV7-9 TGTGCCAGCAGCCCTAAAAGTGGGACAGGGGGCTACCCTCGGCAGTACTTC CASSPKSGTGGYPRQYF
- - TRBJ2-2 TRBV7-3 TGTGCCAGCAGCTTAACGGGCGGGATTGGGGAGCTGTTTTTT CASSLTGGIGELFF
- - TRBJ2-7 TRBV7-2 TGTGCCAGCAGCTTAGCGCTAACAGGGAAGCTCCACGAGCAGTACTTC CASSLALTGKLHEQYF
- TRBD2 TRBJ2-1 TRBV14 TGTGCCAGCAGCCGGATATTGACTAGCGGACGTAATGAGCAGTTCTTC CASSRILTSGRNEQFF
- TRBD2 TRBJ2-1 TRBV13 TGTGCCAGCAGCCTCGAGCGGGAGACCTCCTACAATGAGCAGTTCTTC CASSLERETSYNEQFF
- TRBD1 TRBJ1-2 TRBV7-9 TGTGCCAGCAGCTTAGCGCTGGGGACAGCTAACTATGGCTACACCTTC CASSLALGTANYGYTF
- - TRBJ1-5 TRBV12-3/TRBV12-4 TGTGCCAGCAGTTTAGGCGATCAGCCCCAGCATTTT CASSLGDQPQHF